The source of this TCR beta chain is a study of radiation and T cells in renal cell carcinoma. Study summary: Nephrectomy followed 15 Gy stereotactic body radiation by 4 weeks.

Overall study findings and caveats: From baseline, blood top tumor clonotypes peaked at 2 weeks post-radiation.

The assay was immunoSEQ multiplex PCR, and TCRdb's table has in-frame clones only and misses some. The sample has some 100,000 clones; over 75% are singletons. Time point here: baseline pretreatment blood. Stated treatment: 15 Gy SBRT to primary tumor, nephrectomy 4 weeks later. Blood was sampled at baseline, 2 weeks and 4 weeks after SBRT. The tumor was a clear cell renal cell carcinoma. Comments on this clone: Its cognate antigen is unknown.

The TCR sequence derives from a man between 60 and 70 years old with renal cell carcinoma. The sequencing used blood, collected from a patient whose treatment included radiotherapy and nephrectomy.

The CDR3 reads CASSIGGAGFYNEQFF. The CDR3 bases are TGTGCCAGTAGTATAGGGGGAGCGGGATTCTACAATGAGCAGTTCTTC. The gene calls are TRBV19 and TRBJ2-1, with TRBD2 matching 7 bases. Losses at the gene ends were 1 base for V and 3 bases for J; bases not matched to a gene: 6. The germline CDR1 and CDR2 sequences are LNHDA and SQIVND (reference sequence). This CDR3 region has 16 residues. The full variable domain, completed using reference TRBV19 and TRBJ2-1, is DGGITQSPKYLFRKEGQNVTLSCEQNLNHDAMYWYRQDPGQGLRLIYYSQIVNDFQKGDIAEGYSVSREKKESFPLTVTSAQKNPTAFYLCASSIGGAGFYNEQFFGPGTRLTVL.